This note documents a single T cell receptor beta chain sequence. Its antigen is not known. Germline V gives CDR1 SGHNT, CDR2 YYREEE (reference sequence). Trimming removed 5 bases from V and 5 bases from J, with 19 bases in between. The CDR3 is 15 residues long. The data are from a study of a mutant IDH1 vaccine in newly diagnosed glioma. Study at large: Radiotherapy alone preceded vaccination by 4-6 weeks; alternatively, vaccination started with temozolomide cycles.

Sequencing used immunoSEQ multiplex PCR; TCRdb keeps in-frame clones, though not all of them. The profile covers approximately 81,000 clones, with 65% to 90% appearing a single time and roughly 2.2% taken by the ten largest. Time point in this sample: week 23, last vaccination. A 20-mer mutant IDH1 peptide at 300 ug was injected subcutaneously with topical imiquimod. This material consisted of PBMCs, taken from a glioma patient whose treatment included an IDH1 peptide vaccine. The chain links TRBV5-4 to TRBJ1-2, with D tentatively TRBD1 (6 bases). This TCR derives from a man younger than 45 with glioma. Some clones in this sample may be carry-over from other donors' samples. This chain's CDR3 is CASSWRGAGAYGYTF. CDR3 coding DNA: TGTGCCAGCAGTTGGCGTGGTGCGGGGGCATATGGCTACACCTTC.